This T cell receptor beta chain was retrieved from a study of blood T cell repertoires in COVID-19. As for the study in general: Spain, Italy and the United States supplied samples that represented acute and convalescent COVID-19.

Assay used: immunoSEQ multiplex PCR; TCRdb lists only in-frame clones, some missing. Seen here are about 35,000 clones, more than 80% observed once, and the top ten hold 10%. The J segment lost 4 bases and the V segment lost 6 bases, leaving 16 bases of the junction unmatched. Germline V gives CDR1 MGHDK, CDR2 SYGVNS. The CDR3 is made up of 18 amino acids. This TCR came from a man in his fifties or sixties in a cohort sampled during active COVID-19. Source material: peripheral blood. The rearrangement joins TRBV25-1 to TRBJ2-3; 10 nucleotides agree with TRBD2. CDR3 nucleotides: TGTGCCAGCAGCAGACTCTCAGGGAGCGGGAGGGCCCCAGATACGCAGTATTTT. Amino acid sequence: CASSRLSGSGRAPDTQYF.